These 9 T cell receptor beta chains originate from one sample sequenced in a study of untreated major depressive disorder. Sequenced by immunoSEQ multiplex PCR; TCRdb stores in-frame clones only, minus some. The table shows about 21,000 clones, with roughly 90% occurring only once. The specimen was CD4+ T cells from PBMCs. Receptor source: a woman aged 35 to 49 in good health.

In DNA, the CDR3 is TGTGCCAGCAGTACCCCCGGGAGGGAAAACAATGAGCAGTTCTTC. Protein product: CASSTPGRENNEQFF. The chain links TRBV6-1 to TRBJ2-1, with 8 bases matching TRBD2. Germline lookup yields CDR1 MNHNS and CDR2 SASEGT. This CDR3 comprises 15 residues. V was pared by 5 bases and J by 5 bases, with 8 bases of the junction left unmatched.

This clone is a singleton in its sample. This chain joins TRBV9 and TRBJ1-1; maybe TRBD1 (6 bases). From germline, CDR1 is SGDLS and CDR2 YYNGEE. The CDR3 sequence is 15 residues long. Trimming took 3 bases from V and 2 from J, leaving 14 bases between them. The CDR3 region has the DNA TGTGCCAGCAGCGGAGCGCCAGGGGCAAACACTGAAGCTTTCTTT. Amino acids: CASSGAPGANTEAFF. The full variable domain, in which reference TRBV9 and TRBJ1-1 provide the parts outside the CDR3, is DSGVTQTPKHLITATGQRVTLRCSPRSGDLSVYWYQQSLDQGLQFLIQYYNGEERAKGNILERFSAQQFPDLHSELNLSSLELGDSALYFCASSGAPGANTEAFFGQGTRLTVV.

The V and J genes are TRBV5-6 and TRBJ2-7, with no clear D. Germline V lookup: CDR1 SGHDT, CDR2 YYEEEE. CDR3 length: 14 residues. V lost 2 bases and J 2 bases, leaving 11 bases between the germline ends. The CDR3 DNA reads TGTGCCAGCAGCTTTGGACGTCCTACCTACGAGCAGTACGTC. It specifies CASSFGRPTYEQYV.

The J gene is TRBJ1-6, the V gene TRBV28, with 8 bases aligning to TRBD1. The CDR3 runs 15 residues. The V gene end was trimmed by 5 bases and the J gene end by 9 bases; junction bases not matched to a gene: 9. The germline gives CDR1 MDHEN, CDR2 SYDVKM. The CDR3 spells CASSPMDRDASPLHF. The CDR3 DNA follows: TGTGCCAGCAGTCCTATGGACAGGGATGCTTCACCCCTCCACTTT.

CDR3 nucleotide sequence: TGCGCCAGCAGCTCTGGCTCAGACACCATATATTTT. It codes for CASSSGSDTIYF. This chain connects TRBV5-1 to TRBJ1-3; D not certain. The germline gives CDR1 SGHRS, CDR2 YFSETQ. This CDR3 is 12 amino acids long. The germline V and J ends were trimmed by 3 bases and 8 bases, with 9 bases remaining between them.

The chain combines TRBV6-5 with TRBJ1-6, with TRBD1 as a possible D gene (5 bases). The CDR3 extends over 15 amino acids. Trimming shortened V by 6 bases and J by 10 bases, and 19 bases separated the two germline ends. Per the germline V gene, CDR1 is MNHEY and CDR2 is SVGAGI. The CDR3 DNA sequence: TGTGCCAGCAGAGAAAGGGGTGGGGCTGGGTCACCCCTCCACTTT. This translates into CASRERGGAGSPLHF.

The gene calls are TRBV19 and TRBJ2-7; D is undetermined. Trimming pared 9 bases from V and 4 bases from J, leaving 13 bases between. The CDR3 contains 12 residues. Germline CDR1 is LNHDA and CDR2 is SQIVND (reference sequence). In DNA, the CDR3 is TGTGCCAGCTCAGAGTACCAATACGAGCAGTACTTC. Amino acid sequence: CASSEYQYEQYF.

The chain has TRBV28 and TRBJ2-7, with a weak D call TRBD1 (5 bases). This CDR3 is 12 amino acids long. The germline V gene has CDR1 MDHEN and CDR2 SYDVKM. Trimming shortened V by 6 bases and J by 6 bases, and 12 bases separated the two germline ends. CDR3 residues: CASRLTVSEQYV. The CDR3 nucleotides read TGTGCCAGCAGGCTGACAGTCTCCGAGCAGTACGTC.

CDR3 in amino acids: CASSVVAGTSTDTQYF. The CDR3 DNA is TGTGCCAGCAGCGTAGTAGCGGGAACTAGCACAGATACGCAGTATTTT. This chain connects TRBV9 to TRBJ2-3; 8 bases line up with TRBD2. Germline CDR1 is SGDLS and CDR2 is YYNGEE. V gave up 0 bases and J gave up 0 bases; unmatched junction bases: 3. There are 16 residues in the CDR3.